Only a few counts were recorded for the clone carrying this TCR beta chain. This sample was included in a study of blood T cell repertoires in COVID-19. The overall study: Collection of acute and convalescent COVID-19 samples took place in the United States, Italy and Spain. PBMCs, B-cell-depleted T cells, or T cells were the source of the cDNA or gDNA that made up the material.

Study processing details: Estimation of nucleated cell counts relied on the amplification of reference gene primers. Data came from immunoSEQ multiplex PCR; TCRdb stores just in-frame clones and leaves some out. V and J calls and clone size are those listed in that table; D and trimming were worked out from the DNA. The sample lists about 91,000 clones; 80% to 90% were seen once. There are 12 residues in the CDR3. Germline trimming cut 8 bases from V and 7 bases from J; bases unmatched to any gene: 5. Germline V gene sequence: CDR1 SGHAT, CDR2 FQNNGV. The receptor was isolated from a woman in her 70s with acute or convalescent COVID-19. The V and J genes are TRBV11-2 and TRBJ2-4; 7 bases map to TRBD1. The sample was peripheral blood. The CDR3 sequence: CASEARGNIQYF. The CDR3 nucleotides read TGTGCCAGCGAGGCCAGGGGGAACATTCAGTACTTC. Supplemented by reference TRBV11-2 and TRBJ2-4, the full variable domain reads EAGVAQSPRYKIIEKRQSVAFWCNPISGHATLYWYQQILGQGPKLLIQFQNNGVVDDSQLPKDRFSAERLKGVDSTLKIQPAKLEDSAVYLCASEARGNIQYFGAGTRLSVL.